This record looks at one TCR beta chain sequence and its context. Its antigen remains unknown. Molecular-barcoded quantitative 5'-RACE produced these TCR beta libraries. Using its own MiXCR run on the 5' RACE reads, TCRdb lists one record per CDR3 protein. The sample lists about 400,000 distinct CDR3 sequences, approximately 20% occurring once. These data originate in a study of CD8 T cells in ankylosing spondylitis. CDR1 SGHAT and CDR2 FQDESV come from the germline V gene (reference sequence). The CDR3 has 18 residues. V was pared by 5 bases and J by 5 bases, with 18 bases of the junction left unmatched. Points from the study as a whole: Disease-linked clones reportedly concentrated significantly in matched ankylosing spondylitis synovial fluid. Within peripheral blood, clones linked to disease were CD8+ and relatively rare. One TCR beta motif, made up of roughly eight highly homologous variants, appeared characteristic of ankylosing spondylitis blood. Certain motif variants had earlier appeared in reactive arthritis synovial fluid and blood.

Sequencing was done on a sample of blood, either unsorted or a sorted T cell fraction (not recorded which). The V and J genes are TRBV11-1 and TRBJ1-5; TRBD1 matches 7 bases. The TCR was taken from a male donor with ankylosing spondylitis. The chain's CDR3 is CASSTGVFERGRDQPQHF. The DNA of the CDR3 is TGTGCCAGCAGCACAGGGGTTTTTGAGAGGGGGCGGGATCAGCCCCAGCATTTT. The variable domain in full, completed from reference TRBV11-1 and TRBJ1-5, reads EAEVAQSPRYKITEKSQAVAFWCDPISGHATLYWYRQILGQGPELLVQFQDESVVDDSQLPKDRFSAERLKGVDSTLKIQPAELGDSAMYLCASSTGVFERGRDQPQHFGDGTRLSIL.